Presented here are 9 T cell receptor beta chains from one specimen sequenced in a study of shared clonotypes between healthy human individuals. TCRdb's table, derived via immunoSEQ multiplex PCR, lists solely in-frame clones and lacks some. This sample has over 700,000 clones, with 55% to 80% found just once. Sequenced: memory CD4+ T cells sorted from blood. As for subset: CD45RA-negative fraction. The source is a woman in her twenties or thirties in good health.

V gene TRBV9 combines with J gene TRBJ2-2; 7 bases fit TRBD1. The CDR3 extends over 16 amino acids. Germline V gene lookup returns CDR1 SGDLS and CDR2 YYNGEE. The ends lost 4 bases at V and 2 bases at J; junction bases unmatched: 8. The CDR3 is CASSPSGGANTGELFF. Here the CDR3 DNA reads TGTGCCAGCAGCCCCTCAGGGGGAGCTAACACCGGGGAGCTGTTTTTT.

The chain is built from TRBV27 and TRBJ1-5; no reliable D call. Germline loops: CDR1 MNHEY, CDR2 SMNVEV (reference sequence). The V and J ends lost 6 bases and 9 bases respectively, with 12 bases between them. This CDR3 contains 12 residues. The CDR3 coding sequence is TGTGCCAGCAGAACCGAGGATCGGCCCCAGCATTTT. This encodes CASRTEDRPQHF.

This clone was recorded a few times. The genes are TRBV5-1 and TRBJ1-1; a possible D gene is TRBD1 (6 bases). The CDR3 is 14 residues long. The V gene lost 4 bases and the J gene lost 0 bases, with 10 bases spanning the gap. Germline values: CDR1 SGHRS, CDR2 YFSETQ. CDR3 amino acids: CASSVQGMNTEAFF. The CDR3 bases are TGCGCCAGCAGCGTACAGGGTATGAACACTGAAGCTTTCTTT.

J is TRBJ2-5 and V is TRBV6-1; D unclear. The CDR3 runs 10 residues. Per the germline V gene, CDR1 is MNHNS and CDR2 is SASEGT. V lost 6 bases and J lost 2, with 1 base in between. CDR3 sequence reads: CASRQETQYF. DNA for the CDR3: TGTGCCAGCAGACAAGAGACCCAGTACTTC.

This chain joins TRBV29-1 and TRBJ2-3; D is possibly TRBD2 (5 bases). V was trimmed by 6 bases and J by 3 bases, leaving 13 bases between them. The CDR3 covers 13 residues. Germline CDR1 is SQVTM and CDR2 is ANQGSEA. The CDR3 DNA is TGCAGCGTCCTCACTAGGAGTACAGATACGCAGTATTTT. Protein: CSVLTRSTDTQYF.

The chain carries TRBV28 and TRBJ2-7; D remains ambiguous. This CDR3 spans 12 amino acids. The germline V gene has CDR1 MDHEN and CDR2 SYDVKM. With 8 bases removed from V and 7 bases from J, the gap between germline ends came to 15 bases. The CDR3 region is CASRNHVWEQYF. Written as DNA, the CDR3 is TGTGCCAGCCGAAACCACGTTTGGGAGCAGTACTTC.

The chain joins TRBV4-1 to TRBJ2-2, with unresolved D. CDR1 MGHRA and CDR2 YSYEKL come from the germline V gene. This CDR3 spans 14 amino acids. V shed 0 bases and J shed 6 bases, with 8 bases lying between them. In nucleotides, the CDR3 is TGCGCCAGCAGCCAAGATTTCGTGGCCGGGGAGCTGTTTTTT. Amino acids: CASSQDFVAGELFF.

The V and J genes are TRBV19 and TRBJ2-7, with D tentatively TRBD1 (5 bases). This CDR3 is built from 13 residues. CDR1 is LNHDA, CDR2 SQIVND, per germline (reference sequence). Trimming left V 9 bases short and J 0 bases short, with 12 bases between. The CDR3 DNA reads as TGTGCCAGCCGCGGTGGGGCCTCCTACGAGCAGTACTTC. Encoded protein: CASRGGASYEQYF. Drawing the rest from reference TRBV19 and TRBJ2-7, the complete variable domain is DGGITQSPKYLFRKEGQNVTLSCEQNLNHDAMYWYRQDPGQGLRLIYYSQIVNDFQKGDIAEGYSVSREKKESFPLTVTSAQKNPTAFYLCASRGGASYEQYFGPGTRLTVT.

This sequence joins TRBV6-6 and TRBJ2-7; 8 bases align to TRBD2. J gave up 4 bases and V 8 bases, and 4 bases lay outside the gene matches. The CDR3 has 12 residues. Germline V gives CDR1 MNHNY, CDR2 SVGAGI (reference sequence). In DNA, the CDR3 is TGTGCCAGCTGTGAGCGGGAGTACGAGCAGTACTTC. Translating it yields CASCEREYEQYF.